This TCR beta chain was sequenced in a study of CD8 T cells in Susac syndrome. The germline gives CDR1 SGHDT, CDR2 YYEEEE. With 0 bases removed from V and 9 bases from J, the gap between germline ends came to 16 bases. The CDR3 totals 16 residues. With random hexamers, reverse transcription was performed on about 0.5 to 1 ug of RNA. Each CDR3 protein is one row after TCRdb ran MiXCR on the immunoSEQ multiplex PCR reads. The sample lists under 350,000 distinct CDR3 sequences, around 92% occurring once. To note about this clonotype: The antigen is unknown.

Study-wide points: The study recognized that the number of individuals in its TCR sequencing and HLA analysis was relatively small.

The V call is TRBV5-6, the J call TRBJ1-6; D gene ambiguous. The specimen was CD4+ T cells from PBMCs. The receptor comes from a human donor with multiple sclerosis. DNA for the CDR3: TGTGCCAGCAGCTTGGCAACGAATCGCGTCGGTTCACCCCTCCACTTT. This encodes CASSLATNRVGSPLHF. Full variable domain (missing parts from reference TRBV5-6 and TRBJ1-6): DAGVTQSPTHLIKTRGQQVTLRCSPKSGHDTVSWYQQALGQGPQFIFQYYEEEERQRGNFPDRFSGHQFPNYSSELNVNALLLGDSALYLCASSLATNRVGSPLHFGNGTRLTVT.